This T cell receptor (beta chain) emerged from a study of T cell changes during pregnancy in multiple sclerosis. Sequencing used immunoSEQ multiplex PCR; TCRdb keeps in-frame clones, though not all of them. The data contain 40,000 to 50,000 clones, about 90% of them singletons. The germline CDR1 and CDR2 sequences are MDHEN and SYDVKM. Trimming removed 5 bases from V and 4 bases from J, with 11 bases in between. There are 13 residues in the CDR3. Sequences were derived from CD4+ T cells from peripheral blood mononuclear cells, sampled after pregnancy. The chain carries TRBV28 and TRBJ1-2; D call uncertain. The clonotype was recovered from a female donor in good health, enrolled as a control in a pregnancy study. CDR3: CASSNSPGYGYTF. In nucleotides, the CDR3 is TGTGCCAGCAGTAACAGTCCTGGCTATGGCTACACCTTC.